This T cell receptor beta chain is drawn from a study of blood T cell repertoires in COVID-19 (dated by TCRdb to about 2020). Study-wide context: Samples covering the acute and convalescent phases of COVID-19 were provided by collaborators in the United States, Italy and Spain. The material from the prospective study consisted of cDNA or gDNA derived from T cells, B-cell-depleted T cells, or PBMCs. The dataset comprised deeply sampled blood TCRbeta repertoires from subjects exposed to, actively infected with, or recovered from COVID-19. The repertoires were made available in a free public database intended to serve as a resource for research on the immune response to SARS-CoV-2. Samples were obtained from the ongoing ImmuneRACE study (first 160 participants) and from about 1,300 subjects provided by 6 global collaborators. A de-identified subject ID, COVID-19 status, age in years and sex were almost always included in the sample metadata. Where HLA class I and class II types were available, the types were taken from metadata supplied by the sample provider, not from assay-based typing.

Reading from cysteine to phenylalanine, the CDR3 counts 14 amino acids. The DNA shown is the 42-base CDR3, in frame from base 1. V loses 0 bases, J loses 5 bases, and the germline ends lie 11 bases apart. In the germline V gene, CDR1 corresponds to SGHDT and CDR2 to YYEEEE. On the study overall, not on this receptor specifically: The quantity of clinical and demographic metadata differed by source and by participant and was supplied without curation.

The collaborating institutions used their own protocols to collect whole blood in K2EDTA tubes. For TCRbeta analysis, collaborator samples were shipped as frozen whole blood, as isolated PBMCs, or as DNA extracted from either sample type. TCRbeta CDR3 regions were amplified from genomic DNA by means of the immunoSEQ Assay, a bias-controlled multiplex PCR. Concerning the study's data processing: Nucleated cell counts per sample were estimated from amplification of reference gene primers within the assay. To quantify the absolute abundance of each unique TCRbeta CDR3 rearrangement, sequence reads were collapsed and filtered. For each sample, productive Simpson clonality was calculated as the square root of Simpson's diversity index over productive rearrangements. TCRdb carries this immuneACCESS record with in-frame sequences only. Its versions omit some clonotypes, under half of them owing to an unresolved V gene in the studies checked, with the rest unexplained. That table furnishes V, J and clone size, whereas the DNA furnished D and trimming. Here the sample has around 99,000 clones; 90% occur a single time. The ten largest clones add up to 4.5% to 5.5% of the sample.

This clone was counted only a few times. The antigen it binds to is not known. No much larger clone is present one base from it, and per-base qualities are unavailable. Input material: peripheral blood. The sequence links TRBV5-6 to TRBJ1-2, with a weak D call of TRBD1 (6 bases match). This sequence originates from a man aged 50 to 60 with acute or convalescent COVID-19. The DNA is TGTGCCAGCAGCTTGGCCGGGGACAATTATGGCTACACCTTC. It is translated as CASSLAGDNYGYTF.